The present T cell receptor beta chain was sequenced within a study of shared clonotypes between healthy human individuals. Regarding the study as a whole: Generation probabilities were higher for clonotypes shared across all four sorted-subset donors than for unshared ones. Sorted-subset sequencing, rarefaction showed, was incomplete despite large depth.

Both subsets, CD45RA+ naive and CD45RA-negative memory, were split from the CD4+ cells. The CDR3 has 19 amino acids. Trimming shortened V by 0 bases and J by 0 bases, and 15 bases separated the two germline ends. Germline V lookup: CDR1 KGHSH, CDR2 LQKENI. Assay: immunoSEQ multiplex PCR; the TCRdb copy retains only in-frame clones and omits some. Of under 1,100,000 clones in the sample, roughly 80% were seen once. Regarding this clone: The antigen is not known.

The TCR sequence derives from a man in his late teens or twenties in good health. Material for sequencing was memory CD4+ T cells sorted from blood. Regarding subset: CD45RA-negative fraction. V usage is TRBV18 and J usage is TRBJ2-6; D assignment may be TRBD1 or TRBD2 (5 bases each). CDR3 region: CASSPPLGESVSGANVLTF. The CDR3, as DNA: TGTGCCAGCTCACCACCCTTGGGGGAGTCTGTCTCTGGGGCCAACGTCCTGACTTTC.